Here is one T cell receptor (beta chain) with its context. In the authors' methods: Nucleated cell number was recorded as an estimate derived from reference gene primer amplification. The repertoire was sequenced with immunoSEQ multiplex PCR; TCRdb's copy has only in-frame clones and lacks some. The V and J calls and clone size come from that table; D and trimming were worked out from the DNA. The sample lists about 98,000 clones; around nine tenths were seen once. The data originate from a study of blood T cell repertoires in COVID-19. This CDR3 spans 14 amino acids. Deletions cut 0 bases from V and 5 bases from J, with 10 bases between. Germline CDR1 reads SGHNT; CDR2 reads YYREEE (reference sequence).

The sequence was obtained from a man in his forties or fifties with active or convalescent COVID-19. Sequences were obtained from peripheral blood. The rearrangement uses TRBV5-4 and TRBJ2-3; no definite D call. CDR3 coding DNA: TGTGCCAGCAGCTTGGTCCTCACAAGAGATACGCAGTATTTT. This encodes CASSLVLTRDTQYF.